This TCR beta chain was identified during a study of T cell responses to AZD1222 COVID-19 vaccine. Study results and limitations: Donors skewed white British and female; clonal diversity was possibly underestimated.

This CDR3 region has 19 residues. CDR1 is SGDLS and CDR2 is YYNGEE in the germline V gene. The ends lost 0 bases at V and 2 bases at J; junction bases unmatched: 8. As to this clone: Its target is not known.

The assay was immunoSEQ multiplex PCR, and TCRdb's table has in-frame clones only and misses some. Of 90,000 to 120,000 clones in the sample, around nine tenths were seen once. Analysis merged second doses at about 4 or about 12 weeks. The chain couples TRBV9 to TRBJ2-1; TRBD2 matches at 13 bases. The receptor was isolated from an adult who received the AZD1222 COVID-19 vaccine. The specimen was peripheral blood, collected 28 days after the second AZD1222 dose. CDR3 amino acids: CASSVDGLAGEGTYNEQFF. The CDR3 DNA reads as TGTGCCAGCAGCGTAGACGGACTAGCGGGAGAGGGTACCTACAATGAGCAGTTCTTC.